Presented here are 25 T cell receptor beta chains from one specimen sequenced in a study of OX40 agonist ivuxolimab in advanced cancers. The table came from immunoSEQ multiplex PCR; TCRdb's copy has only in-frame clones and leaves some out. The sample includes 75,000 to 80,000 clones, around 88% of them seen just once. The material sequenced was CD4+ or CD8+ T cells sorted from blood, taken in a trial of the OX40 agonist ivuxolimab. Source of these receptors: an adult with an advanced solid tumor such as melanoma, head and neck, liver or kidney cancer.

The chain uses TRBV30 and TRBJ2-5; D possibly corresponds to TRBD1 (5 bases). The CDR3 has 14 residues. Per the germline V gene, CDR1 is GTSNPN and CDR2 is SVGIG (reference sequence). The V end was cut by 0 bases, the J end by 2 bases, with 10 bases between. The CDR3 loop is CAWSVGRVQETQYF. In nucleotides, the CDR3 is TGTGCCTGGAGTGTGGGCAGGGTACAAGAGACCCAGTACTTC.

The rearrangement links TRBV5-1 to TRBJ1-1; a weak D match, TRBD1 (5 bases). Between the trimmed V and J ends, which lost 6 bases and 5 bases, there was a span of 23 bases. CDR3 length: 16 amino acids. The germline gives CDR1 SGHRS, CDR2 YFSETQ. The CDR3 reads CASTPGEGRESTEAFF. CDR3 in DNA: TGCGCCAGCACCCCTGGTGAGGGGCGGGAATCTACTGAAGCTTTCTTT.

This chain links TRBV7-2 with TRBJ1-1; no clear D gene. CDR1 and CDR2 from the germline V gene are SGHTA and FQGNSA. The V and J ends lost 2 bases and 7 bases respectively, with 8 bases between them. CDR3 length: 12 residues. The CDR3 DNA reads TGTGCCAGCAGCTTATTTGCAGGTGAAGCTTTCTTT. It specifies CASSLFAGEAFF.

On this clone: This CDR3 is also generated by other DNA sequences in the sample. The genes are TRBV7-8 and TRBJ1-1, with D unresolved. The CDR3 runs 15 residues. Germline V gene data show CDR1 as SGHVS and CDR2 as FQNEAQ. V was shortened by 2 bases and J by 0 bases, with 10 bases between the two germline ends. The CDR3 DNA sequence: TGTGCCAGCAGCTTATTTGGGGAGATGAACACTGAAGCTTTCTTT. It yields the protein CASSLFGEMNTEAFF.

This sequence joins TRBV29-1 and TRBJ2-1, with TRBD2 as a possible D gene (5 bases). Trimming removed 4 bases at V and 8 bases at J, with 9 bases between. The V gene's germline CDR1 is SQVTM and CDR2 ANQGSEA. The CDR3 sequence is 11 residues long. CDR3 coding DNA: TGCAGCGTTGCCAGGAGGCATGAGCAGTTCTTC. Translating gives CSVARRHEQFF.

This rearrangement joins TRBV4-3 to TRBJ2-3; D could derive from TRBD1 or TRBD2 (6 bases each). The V and J ends lost 1 base and 2 bases respectively, with 13 bases between them. CDR3 size: 16 residues. The germline gives CDR1 LGHNA, CDR2 YSLEER. The CDR3 coding sequence is TGCGCCAGCAGCCAAGGGGGGGCGGGGTTCACAGATACGCAGTATTTT. Residues: CASSQGGAGFTDTQYF.

The V and J genes are TRBV11-1 and TRBJ2-5; D ambiguous. V shed 3 bases and J shed 2 bases, with 10 bases lying between them. Germline V gene data show CDR1 as SGHAT and CDR2 as FQDESV (reference sequence). The CDR3 is 14 amino acids. The CDR3 spells CASSFDGLQETQYF. The CDR3 DNA follows: TGTGCCAGCAGCTTTGACGGGCTTCAAGAGACCCAGTACTTC.

This chain links TRBV23-1 with TRBJ1-4; no clear D gene. TRBV23-1 is an ORF for which the function is uncertain. The CDR3 consists of 17 residues. With 4 bases removed from V and 13 bases from J, the gap between germline ends came to 28 bases. The CDR3 DNA reads TGCGCCAGCAGTCGCACACCCCAACGGGTCGGCCTTGTAACACTGTTTTTT. Translation gives CASSRTPQRVGLVTLFF.

This chain uses TRBV6-6 with TRBJ1-6; no clear D. Germline CDR1 and CDR2: MNHNY and SVGAGI (reference sequence). The V gene lost 2 bases and the J gene lost 14 bases, with 10 bases spanning the gap. This CDR3 spans 12 amino acids. CDR3 in amino acids: CASSYTASALHF. The CDR3 nucleotides read TGTGCCAGCAGTTACACCGCTTCGGCCCTCCACTTT.

CDR3 region: CASSVTTPETGGNTIYF. CDR3 nucleotide sequence: TGTGCCAGCAGCGTAACCACTCCCGAGACTGGGGGAAACACCATATATTTT. This chain uses TRBV7-6 with TRBJ1-3; D not resolved. CDR3 size: 17 residues. Germline CDR1 is SGHVS and CDR2 is FNYEAQ. Trimming removed 5 bases from V and 4 bases from J, with 21 bases in between.

This sequence joins TRBV5-6 and TRBJ2-1; D may be TRBD1 (6 bases). The CDR3 runs 13 residues. CDR1 is SGHDT and CDR2 is YYEEEE in the germline V gene. Trimming cost V 0 bases and J 12 bases, with 13 bases left between them. CDR3 sequence (DNA): TGTGCCAGCAGCTTGGAGTGGACAGAAGGGCAGTTCTTC. It specifies CASSLEWTEGQFF. Using reference TRBV5-6 and TRBJ2-1 for the parts outside the CDR3, the full variable domain is DAGVTQSPTHLIKTRGQQVTLRCSPKSGHDTVSWYQQALGQGPQFIFQYYEEEERQRGNFPDRFSGHQFPNYSSELNVNALLLGDSALYLCASSLEWTEGQFFGPGTRLTVL.

The table lists this clone with a count of one. The genes are TRBV4-1 and TRBJ1-5; 7 bases agree with TRBD1. The CDR3 extends over 15 amino acids. The V segment lost 2 bases and the J segment 4 bases; nucleotides outside the gene matches: 5. Germline CDR1 reads MGHRA; CDR2 reads YSYEKL. CDR3 sequence (DNA): TGCGCCAGCAGCCAACTTGCACAGGGGAATCAGCCCCAGCATTTT. It translates to CASSQLAQGNQPQHF.

Only a few counts were recorded for this clone. The chain uses TRBV6-5 and TRBJ1-6, with TRBD1 as a possible D gene (5 bases). Trimming left V 7 bases short and J 7 bases short, with 14 bases between. Per the germline V gene, CDR1 is MNHEY and CDR2 is SVGAGI. CDR3 length: 14 residues. CDR3 residues: CASNQGLRNSPLHF. CDR3 DNA: TGTGCCAGCAATCAGGGATTAAGGAATTCACCCCTCCACTTT.

The chain couples TRBV6-6 to TRBJ1-2; D is undetermined. This CDR3 is built from 12 residues. V was clipped by 5 bases and J by 5 bases, with 9 bases between them. Germline loops: CDR1 MNHNY, CDR2 SVGAGI (reference sequence). The CDR3 region is CASSPTSYGYTF. For the CDR3, the DNA is TGTGCCAGCAGTCCCACGAGTTATGGCTACACCTTC.

The J gene is TRBJ2-2, the V gene TRBV5-6; TRBD1 matches at 7 bases. The CDR3 runs to 16 residues. Germline assignment: CDR1 SGHDT and CDR2 YYEEEE. V lost 1 base and J lost 4; bases outside the gene matches: 7. The CDR3 is CASSLPPTGLTGELFF. In DNA form, the CDR3 reads TGTGCCAGCAGCTTGCCCCCGACAGGGCTCACCGGGGAGCTGTTTTTT. Variable domain in full (rest from reference TRBV5-6 and TRBJ2-2): DAGVTQSPTHLIKTRGQQVTLRCSPKSGHDTVSWYQQALGQGPQFIFQYYEEEERQRGNFPDRFSGHQFPNYSSELNVNALLLGDSALYLCASSLPPTGLTGELFFGEGSRLTVL.

The chain couples TRBV19 to TRBJ2-2; D gene ambiguous. CDR1 and CDR2 from the germline V gene are LNHDA and SQIVND (reference sequence). The CDR3 sequence is 16 residues long. Trimming shortened V by 3 bases and J by 1 base, and 12 bases separated the two germline ends. CDR3 sequence: CASSIKGTLNTGELFF. The CDR3 bases are TGTGCCAGTAGTATTAAGGGCACCCTGAACACCGGGGAGCTGTTTTTT.

The V call is TRBV11-3, the J call TRBJ2-1, with 7 bases fitting TRBD2. The CDR3 consists of 14 residues. In germline, CDR1 is SGHNT, CDR2 YENEEA. V dropped 10 bases and J dropped 6; count of bases not matched to a gene: 12. CDR3 protein: CATTPGGKSNEQFF. The CDR3 DNA is TGTGCCACCACACCGGGAGGAAAGAGCAATGAGCAGTTCTTC.

The genes are TRBV7-9 and TRBJ2-5; D possibly uses TRBD1 or TRBD2 (5 bases each). Trimming removed 1 base at V and 3 bases at J, with 6 bases between. Germline V gives CDR1 SEHNR, CDR2 FQNEAQ (reference sequence). The CDR3 consists of 13 residues. CDR3 region: CASSLGGEETQYF. CDR3 in DNA: TGTGCCAGCAGCTTAGGAGGGGAAGAGACCCAGTACTTC.

V usage is TRBV30 and J usage is TRBJ2-5, with a possible D match to TRBD2 (6 bases). The ends were cut back, 0 bases at V and 6 bases at J, with 14 bases in the middle. Germline V CDR1 and CDR2: GTSNPN, SVGIG (reference sequence). The CDR3 has 14 amino acids. The CDR3 DNA follows: TGTGCCTGGAGTGTGGGCGGGATGGCGAAGACCCAGTACTTC. Its translation: CAWSVGGMAKTQYF.

The chain combines TRBV13 with TRBJ2-7, with 7 nucleotides matching TRBD2. The CDR3 loop spans 14 amino acids. Trimming at V came to 5 bases and at J to 0 bases, leaving 4 bases not matched to a gene. Germline V gene lookup returns CDR1 PRHDT and CDR2 FYEKMQ (reference sequence). This chain's CDR3 is CASSPSGGSYEQYF. Here the CDR3 DNA reads TGTGCCAGCAGCCCTAGCGGAGGCTCCTACGAGCAGTACTTC.

The CDR3 sequence is CASSEGSSSTDTQYF. CDR3 DNA: TGTGCCAGCAGCGAGGGGAGCAGCAGCACAGATACGCAGTATTTT. The chain is built from TRBV2 and TRBJ2-3, with D perhaps given as TRBD1 or TRBD2 (5 bases each). The CDR3 loop spans 15 amino acids. Trimming removed 6 bases from V and 0 bases from J, with 13 bases in between. Looked up from germline, CDR1 is SNHLY and CDR2 is FYNNEI. The full variable domain, its missing parts supplied by reference TRBV2 and TRBJ2-3, is EPEVTQTPSHQVTQMGQEVILRCVPISNHLYFYWYRQILGQKVEFLVSFYNNEISEKSEIFDDQFSVERPDGSNFTLKIRSTKLEDSAMYFCASSEGSSSTDTQYFGPGTRLTVL.

V and J are TRBV5-4 and TRBJ1-2, with D perhaps matching TRBD1 (5 bases). Germline-derived CDR1 and CDR2 are SGHNT and YYREEE (reference sequence). V gave up 0 bases and J gave up 7 bases, with 16 bases separating them. The CDR3 is made up of 15 amino acids. This CDR3 reads CASSLASWGLGGYTF. The CDR3 bases are TGTGCCAGCAGCTTGGCCAGCTGGGGCCTAGGTGGCTACACCTTC.

V is TRBV4-2 and J is TRBJ1-1; 7 nucleotides agree with TRBD1. V trimming: 0 bases; J trimming: 1 base; junction bases outside the gene matches: 5. The CDR3 extends over 16 amino acids. The V gene's germline CDR1 is LGHNA and CDR2 YNFKEQ. The CDR3 sequence is CASSQEMDRRNTEAFF. In nucleotides, the CDR3 is TGTGCCAGCAGCCAAGAAATGGACAGGAGGAACACTGAAGCTTTCTTT.

This clone was picked up one time. This chain uses TRBV10-3 with TRBJ2-5, with a possible D match to TRBD1 (6 bases). Between the trimmed V and J ends, which lost 6 bases and 2 bases, there was a span of 13 bases. Germline values: CDR1 ENHRY, CDR2 SYGVKD. The CDR3 totals 14 residues. The CDR3 nucleotides are TGTGCCATCAGACAGGGAGCGTTTCAAGAGACCCAGTACTTC. Translating it yields CAIRQGAFQETQYF.

The chain joins TRBV5-1 to TRBJ2-3; no clear D. The germline CDR1 and CDR2 sequences are SGHRS and YFSETQ. The CDR3 totals 15 residues. Trimming stripped 4 bases from V and 4 bases from J, with 16 bases between. The CDR3 region has the DNA TGCGCCAGCAGCCCAGGATCGACCCCCGCAGATACGCAGTATTTT. It yields the protein CASSPGSTPADTQYF.